The 23 T cell receptor beta chains below come from one sample, sequenced in a study of response to subunit inactivated influenza vaccine. MiXCR, applied by TCRdb to the RT-PCR reads, yields one record per CDR3 protein. The top ten hold around 7.6% of the sample, which has 600,000 to 850,000 distinct CDR3 sequences, approximately 15% seen once. Specimen: PBMCs from blood, collected approximately 15 days before vaccination. The origin of the receptors is a man in his fifties or sixties who received an inactivated influenza vaccine.

This clonotype has a count of ten or more. The gene calls are TRBV7-9 and TRBJ2-7; the D gene is possibly TRBD2 (7 bases). The V gene lost 0 bases and the J gene lost 6 bases, with 12 bases spanning the gap. The CDR3 is 14 residues long. Germline V CDR1 and CDR2: SEHNR, FQNEAQ (reference sequence). The CDR3 sequence: CASSLAGGPGEQYF. CDR3 nucleotides: TGTGCCAGCAGCTTAGCGGGGGGGCCTGGCGAGCAGTACTTC. The variable domain in full, completed from reference TRBV7-9 and TRBJ2-7, reads DTGVSQNPRHKITKRGQNVTFRCDPISEHNRLYWYRQTLGQGPEFLTYFQNEAQLEKSRLLSDRFSAERPKGSFSTLEIQRTEQGDSAMYLCASSLAGGPGEQYFGPGTRLTVT.

Only a few counts were recorded for this clonotype. The chain joins TRBV20-1 to TRBJ1-1; TRBD1 matches 9 bases. Trimming took 7 bases from V and 0 from J; bases not matched to a gene: 3. Per germline, CDR1 DFQATT and CDR2 SNEGSKA (reference sequence). This CDR3 region has 13 residues. The CDR3 loop reads CSDRTGVNTEAFF. CDR3 bases: TGCAGTGACAGGACAGGGGTGAACACTGAAGCTTTCTTT.

This clonotype has a handful of counts. CDR3: CASSWGGTEYEQYF. As DNA, the CDR3 is TGTGCCAGCAGCTGGGGCGGGACAGAGTACGAGCAGTACTTC. V gene TRBV11-2 combines with J gene TRBJ2-7, with D tentatively TRBD1 (7 bases). Trimming took off 4 bases at V and 4 bases at J, with 14 bases between the two ends. The CDR3 has 14 residues. The germline V gene encodes CDR1 SGHAT and CDR2 FQNNGV.

A note on this clonotype: Relative to the germline gene, one junction end is altered; a read error may explain this. The CDR3 loop reads CATIRVGYEQYF. CDR3 coding DNA: TGTGCCACCATCAGAGTCGGTTACGAGCAGTACTTC. This sequence joins TRBV15 and TRBJ2-7; D is unclear. This CDR3 spans 12 amino acids. Looked up from germline, CDR1 is LNHNV and CDR2 is YYDKDF (reference sequence).

This clonotype was seen many times. The rearrangement joins TRBV7-2 to TRBJ2-3; 8 nucleotides line up with TRBD2. V was pared by 8 bases and J by 3 bases, with 7 bases of the junction left unmatched. Germline lookup yields CDR1 SGHTA and CDR2 FQGNSA. There are 14 residues in the CDR3. CDR3 protein: CASSQGLETDTQYF. The CDR3 DNA reads as TGTGCCAGCTCTCAGGGACTAGAAACAGATACGCAGTATTTT.

This clonotype has ten or more counts. This chain uses TRBV10-3 with TRBJ2-3; TRBD2 might be the D (5 bases). V shed 10 bases and J shed 0 bases, with 17 bases lying between them. Germline-derived CDR1 and CDR2 are ENHRY and SYGVKD. This CDR3 comprises 15 residues. CDR3 in amino acids: CARSEKRTSTDTQYF. The CDR3 bases are TGTGCCAGATCCGAAAAACGGACTAGCACAGATACGCAGTATTTT.

The V and J genes are TRBV3-1 and TRBJ1-1; 10 bases map to TRBD1. Germline loops: CDR1 LGHDT, CDR2 YNNKEL (reference sequence). The J segment lost 1 base and the V segment lost 4 bases, leaving 3 bases of the junction unmatched. The CDR3 is made up of 15 amino acids. CDR3 DNA: TGTGCCAGCAGCCGGGACAGGGGCAAGAACACTGAAGCTTTCTTT. This encodes CASSRDRGKNTEAFF.

This clonotype has only a few counts. The chain combines TRBV20-1 with TRBJ2-3, with 8 bases that match TRBD2. There are 14 residues in the CDR3. Per the germline V gene, CDR1 is DFQATT and CDR2 is SNEGSKA (reference sequence). Trimming cost V 3 bases and J 6 bases; bases outside gene matches: 8. DNA of the CDR3: TGCAGTGCTAGGGGGACTAGTAATTTGGATACGCAGTATTTT. Amino acids: CSARGTSNLDTQYF.

This clonotype was seen at least ten times. This chain joins TRBV24-1 and TRBJ2-1, with D unclear. The CDR3 has 13 amino acids. Trimming removed 0 bases at V and 8 bases at J, with 7 bases between. Germline V gene data show CDR1 as KGHDR and CDR2 as SFDVKD. CDR3 nucleotide sequence: TGTGCCACCAGTGATTTGCTCCTCCATGAGCAGTTCTTC. Protein product: CATSDLLLHEQFF.

The sample holds a few counts of this clonotype. The J gene is TRBJ2-7, the V gene TRBV7-2; D could derive from TRBD1 or TRBD2 (5 bases each). Germline assignment: CDR1 SGHTA and CDR2 FQGNSA. V was pared by 5 bases and J by 0 bases, with 8 bases between. The CDR3 loop spans 13 amino acids. The CDR3 bases are TGTGCCAGCAGCGCTGGGGGCTCCTACGAGCAGTACTTC. Translated: CASSAGGSYEQYF.

There are many counts of this clonotype. This chain joins TRBV2 and TRBJ2-4; a weak D match, TRBD2 (5 bases). Germline values: CDR1 SNHLY, CDR2 FYNNEI. V gave up 4 bases and J gave up 3 bases, with 19 bases separating them. This CDR3 has 17 residues. The CDR3 here is CASSATSPPRDKNIQYF. The CDR3, as DNA: TGTGCCAGCAGTGCCACCTCCCCTCCCCGGGACAAAAACATTCAGTACTTC. The full variable domain, with the rest looked up from reference TRBV2 and TRBJ2-4, is EPEVTQTPSHQVTQMGQEVILRCVPISNHLYFYWYRQILGQKVEFLVSFYNNEISEKSEIFDDQFSVERPDGSNFTLKIRSTKLEDSAMYFCASSATSPPRDKNIQYFGAGTRLSVL.

This chain joins TRBV2 and TRBJ1-1, with D possibly TRBD1 on 5 matching bases. The CDR3 is made up of 14 amino acids. Germline V CDR1 and CDR2: SNHLY, FYNNEI. V gave up 4 bases and J gave up 0 bases, with 9 bases separating them. This chain's CDR3 is CASSGGALNTEAFF. In DNA form, the CDR3 reads TGTGCCAGCAGTGGCGGGGCCCTGAACACTGAAGCTTTCTTT.

This clonotype was counted only a few times. V gene TRBV7-8 combines with J gene TRBJ2-1, with 7 bases aligning to TRBD2. Germline V lookup: CDR1 SGHVS, CDR2 FQNEAQ. The CDR3 extends over 14 amino acids. Trimming at V came to 0 bases and at J to 7 bases, leaving 3 bases not matched to a gene. The CDR3, as DNA: TGTGCCAGCAGCTTAGCGCTGGGAGGGAATGAGCAGTTCTTC. Its translation: CASSLALGGNEQFF. Using reference TRBV7-8 and TRBJ2-1 for the parts outside the CDR3, the full variable domain is GAGVSQSPRYKVAKRGQDVALRCDPISGHVSLFWYQQALGQGPEFLTYFQNEAQLDKSGLPSDRFFAERPEGSVSTLKIQRTQQEDSAVYLCASSLALGGNEQFFGPGTRLTVL.

The DNA of the CDR3 is TGCGCCAGCCGCTGGCAGATTGTCAGGGGGCGGACCGGGGAGCTGTTTTTT. Amino acid sequence: CASRWQIVRGRTGELFF. This sequence joins TRBV5-1 and TRBJ2-2, with 8 bases identical to TRBD1. Germline V gives CDR1 SGHRS, CDR2 YFSETQ. The CDR3 length is 17 residues. Unmatched junction bases numbered 16, after V lost 7 bases and J lost 5 bases. The full variable domain, in which reference TRBV5-1 and TRBJ2-2 provide the parts outside the CDR3, is KAGVTQTPRYLIKTRGQQVTLSCSPISGHRSVSWYQQTPGQGLQFLFEYFSETQRNKGNFPGRFSGRQFSNSRSEMNVSTLELGDSALYLCASRWQIVRGRTGELFFGEGSRLTVL.

This clonotype came up many times. The chain employs TRBV15 and TRBJ2-3; TRBD1 or TRBD2 may be the D gene (5 bases each). This CDR3 region has 19 residues. CDR1 LNHNV and CDR2 YYDKDF come from the germline V gene (reference sequence). With 0 bases removed from V and 8 bases from J, the gap between germline ends came to 27 bases. CDR3 nucleotides: TGTGCCACCAGCAGAGACCTTACTCCGGGGCCGGAGCCTCGGGGTACGCAGTATTTT. It translates to CATSRDLTPGPEPRGTQYF.

This clonotype has a handful of counts. J is TRBJ2-6 and V is TRBV6-1, with TRBD1 matching over 8 bases. Germline CDR1 and CDR2: MNHNS and SASEGT. The V segment lost 7 bases and the J segment 0 bases; nucleotides outside the gene matches: 14. The CDR3 sequence is 19 residues long. This chain's CDR3 is CASNPGQGLHASGANVLTF. The CDR3 DNA is TGTGCCAGCAACCCCGGACAGGGCCTCCATGCCTCTGGGGCCAACGTCCTGACTTTC.

This clonotype was observed a few times. This rearrangement joins TRBV20-1 to TRBJ1-2, with 9 nucleotides matching TRBD1. The germline CDR1 and CDR2 sequences are DFQATT and SNEGSKA (reference sequence). V lost 0 bases and J lost 1; bases outside the gene matches: 3. The CDR3 consists of 15 residues. CDR3 region: CSARDEGQGNYGYTF. The CDR3 bases are TGCAGTGCTAGAGATGAGGGACAGGGTAACTATGGCTACACCTTC.

This clonotype has more than one count but fewer than ten. CDR3 amino acids: CASSLVGQVSYEQYF. For the CDR3, the DNA is TGTGCCAGCAGCTTAGTGGGACAGGTGTCCTACGAGCAGTACTTC. The chain links TRBV11-2 to TRBJ2-7; 8 bases are a match to TRBD1. Germline loops: CDR1 SGHAT, CDR2 FQNNGV. The V segment lost 1 base and the J segment 1 base; nucleotides outside the gene matches: 3. There are 15 residues in the CDR3.

The V and J genes are TRBV6-1 and TRBJ2-4; D not certain. With 2 bases removed from V and 5 bases from J, the gap between germline ends came to 4 bases. Germline V gene lookup returns CDR1 MNHNS and CDR2 SASEGT. The CDR3 extends over 12 amino acids. The DNA of the CDR3 is TGTGCCAGCAGTGAACGTGAAAACATTCAGTACTTC. It yields the protein CASSERENIQYF.

The chain employs TRBV18 and TRBJ2-1, with a tentative D call TRBD2 (5 bases). The V end lost 0 bases, the J end lost 0 bases, and 12 bases lay between the germline ends. Germline V gives CDR1 KGHSH, CDR2 LQKENI. The CDR3 has 17 residues. Written as DNA, the CDR3 is TGTGCCAGCTCACCACCTGTTTGGGAGCGCTCCTACAATGAGCAGTTCTTC. The encoded protein is CASSPPVWERSYNEQFF.

This clonotype occurred a few times. The rearrangement uses TRBV6-2 or TRBV6-3 and TRBJ2-2; D might be TRBD1 or TRBD2, each matching 7 bases. V was trimmed by 2 bases and J by 7 bases, leaving 17 bases between them. The CDR3 is 16 amino acids. Germline CDR1 reads MNHEY; CDR2 reads SVGEGT. DNA for the CDR3: TGTGCCAGCAGTTACCCCCGGGGAGGGGGCATCGGGGAGCTGTTTTTT. Its translation: CASSYPRGGGIGELFF.

This clonotype was detected a few times. The DNA is left out, because the CDR3 cannot be placed on it with certainty; the CDR3 is given as TCRdb lists it. The chain joins TRBV11-2 to TRBJ1-5. CDR1 is SGHAT, CDR2 FQNNGV, per germline. The CDR3 extends over 13 residues, inclusive of both ends. Here the CDR3 reads CASSLTLRQPQHF.

The rearrangement links TRBV20-1 to TRBJ2-1; TRBD2 aligns across 7 bases. The germline V gene has CDR1 DFQATT and CDR2 SNEGSKA (reference sequence). This CDR3 contains 15 residues. V shed 5 bases, J shed 3 bases, and the junction held 10 bases outside the gene matches. The DNA of the CDR3 is TGCAGTGCTCGGACTAGTTCAGCCGTCTACAATGAGCAGTTCTTC. As protein: CSARTSSAVYNEQFF.